The table lists the clone carrying this T cell receptor beta chain with many counts. Its antigen remains unidentified. This entry belongs to a study of regulatory T cells in long-lasting Graves disease. Study in general: Antithyroid drug intake by newly diagnosed Graves' patients had lasted under 3 months.

Regarding time point: newly diagnosed GD, antithyroid drugs for less than 3 months. Following extraction of RNA from PBMCs, that RNA was used to make the TCR library. Through Arm-PCR of CDR3 regions and iRepertoire HTBI primers, TCR beta libraries were built. MiXCR, run by TCRdb on the multiplex PCR reads, gives a single entry per CDR3 protein. Of about 200,000 distinct CDR3 sequences listed, around 17% were seen once; the top ten hold less than 25%. Notes on the study in general: New patients shared some 890 public clonotypes, fewer than the approximately 2,500 shared by persistent patients.

This CDR3 has 15 residues. The V and J ends lost 0 bases and 1 base, in that order; junction bases with no gene match: 2. The germline gives CDR1 MGHRA, CDR2 YSYEKL. V usage is TRBV4-1 and J usage is TRBJ1-2; 7 bases fit TRBD1. The TCR comes from a female donor with Graves disease. Source: peripheral blood mononuclear cells (PBMCs), taken at new diagnosis, from a patient treated with antithyroid drugs. Here the CDR3 reads CASSQDDRVNYGYTF. The DNA of the CDR3 is TGCGCCAGCAGCCAAGATGACAGGGTTAACTATGGCTACACCTTC.